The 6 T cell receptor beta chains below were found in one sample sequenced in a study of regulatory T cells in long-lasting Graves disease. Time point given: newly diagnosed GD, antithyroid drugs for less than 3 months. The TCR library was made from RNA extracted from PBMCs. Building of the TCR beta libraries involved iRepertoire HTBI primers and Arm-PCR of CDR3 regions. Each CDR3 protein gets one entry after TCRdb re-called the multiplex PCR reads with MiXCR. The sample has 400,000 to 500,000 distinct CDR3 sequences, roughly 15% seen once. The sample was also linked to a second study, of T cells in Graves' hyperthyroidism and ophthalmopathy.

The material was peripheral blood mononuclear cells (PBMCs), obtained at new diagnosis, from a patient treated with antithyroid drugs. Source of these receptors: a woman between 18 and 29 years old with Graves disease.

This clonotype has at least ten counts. The CDR3 region is CSARPRQGVKTEQYF. CDR3 DNA: TGCAGTGCTAGACCTAGACAGGGGGTCAAGACCGAGCAGTACTTC. The chain is built from TRBV20-1 and TRBJ2-7, with 9 bases identical to TRBD1. Germline CDR1 and CDR2: DFQATT and SNEGSKA (reference sequence). This CDR3 is 15 amino acids long. V lost 2 bases to trimming and J lost 6 bases; unmatched junction nucleotides: 11.

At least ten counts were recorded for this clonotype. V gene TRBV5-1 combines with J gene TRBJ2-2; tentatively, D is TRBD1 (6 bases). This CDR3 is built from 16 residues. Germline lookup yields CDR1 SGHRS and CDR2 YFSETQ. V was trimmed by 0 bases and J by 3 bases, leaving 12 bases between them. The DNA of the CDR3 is TGCGCCAGCAGCTTGGTCCCACAGGGAGACACCGGGGAGCTGTTTTTT. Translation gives CASSLVPQGDTGELFF.

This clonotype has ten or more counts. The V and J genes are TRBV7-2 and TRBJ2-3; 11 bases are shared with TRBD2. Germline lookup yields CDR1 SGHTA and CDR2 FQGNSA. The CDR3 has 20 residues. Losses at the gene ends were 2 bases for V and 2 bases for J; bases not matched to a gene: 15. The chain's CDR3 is CASSLQSGLAVSRNTDTQYF. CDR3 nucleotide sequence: TGTGCCAGCAGCTTACAATCGGGACTAGCGGTCTCGAGGAACACAGATACGCAGTATTTT.

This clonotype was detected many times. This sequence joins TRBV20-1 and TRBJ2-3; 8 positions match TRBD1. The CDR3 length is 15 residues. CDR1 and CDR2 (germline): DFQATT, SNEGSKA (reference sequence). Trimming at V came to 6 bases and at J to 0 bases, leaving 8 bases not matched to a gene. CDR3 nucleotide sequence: TGCAGTGCAGATGACAGGGGCCTTAGCACAGATACGCAGTATTTT. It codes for CSADDRGLSTDTQYF.

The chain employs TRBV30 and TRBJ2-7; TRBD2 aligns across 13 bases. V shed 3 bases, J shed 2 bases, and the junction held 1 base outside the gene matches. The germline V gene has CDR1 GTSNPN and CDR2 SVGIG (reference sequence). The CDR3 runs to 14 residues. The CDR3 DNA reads TGTGCCTGGAGAGGGACTAGCGGGACCTACGAGCAGTACTTC. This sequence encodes CAWRGTSGTYEQYF.

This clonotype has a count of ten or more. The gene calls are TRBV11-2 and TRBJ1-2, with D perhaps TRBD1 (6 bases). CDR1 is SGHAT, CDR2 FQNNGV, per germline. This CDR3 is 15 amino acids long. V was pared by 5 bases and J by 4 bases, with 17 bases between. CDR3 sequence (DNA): TGTGCCAGCAGCCAATTCCTACAGGGAATCTATGGCTACACCTTC. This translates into CASSQFLQGIYGYTF.